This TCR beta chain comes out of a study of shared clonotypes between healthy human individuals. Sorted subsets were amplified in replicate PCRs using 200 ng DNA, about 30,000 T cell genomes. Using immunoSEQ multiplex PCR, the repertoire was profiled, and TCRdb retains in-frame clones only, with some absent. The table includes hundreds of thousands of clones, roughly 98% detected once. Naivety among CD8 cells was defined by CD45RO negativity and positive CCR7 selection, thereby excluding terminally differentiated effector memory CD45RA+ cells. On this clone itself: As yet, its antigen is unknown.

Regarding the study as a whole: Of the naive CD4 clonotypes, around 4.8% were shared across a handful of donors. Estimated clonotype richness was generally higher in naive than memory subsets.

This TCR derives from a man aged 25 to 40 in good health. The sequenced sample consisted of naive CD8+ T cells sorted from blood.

This CDR3 reads CASSLVGTGATNEKLFF. For the CDR3, the DNA is TGCGCCAGCAGCTTGGTCGGGACAGGCGCAACTAATGAAAAACTGTTTTTT. V gene TRBV5-1 combines with J gene TRBJ1-4; TRBD1 aligns across 8 bases. The CDR3 contains 17 residues. V dropped 0 bases and J dropped 0; count of bases not matched to a gene: 4. The V gene's germline CDR1 is SGHRS and CDR2 YFSETQ.